These 25 T cell receptor beta chains were sequenced from one sample in a study of blood T cells in healthy people across ages. Together with a sample-barcoded 5' primer, a J-beta primer mix was included in a second PCR lasting about 6 to 11 cycles. TCRdb passed the 5' RACE reads through MiXCR, listing each CDR3 protein once. The table has about 1.5 million distinct CDR3 sequences, 35% to 45% seen once. Sequencing was performed on blood. These receptors all come from a woman under 30 in good health.

The rearrangement links TRBV20-1 to TRBJ1-6; TRBD1 aligns across 10 bases. Looked up from germline, CDR1 is DFQATT and CDR2 is SNEGSKA (reference sequence). V dropped 2 bases and J dropped 7; count of bases not matched to a gene: 2. CDR3 length: 14 amino acids. The CDR3 spells CSARLGQGNSPLHF. The CDR3 bases are TGCAGTGCTAGATTGGGACAGGGGAATTCACCCCTCCACTTT.

The chain's CDR3 is CASSSTGQGYSPLHF. CDR3 nucleotide sequence: TGCGCCAGCAGCTCAACCGGACAGGGGTATTCACCCCTCCACTTT. The chain joins TRBV5-1 to TRBJ1-6, with 9 nucleotides matching TRBD1. V dropped 3 bases and J dropped 8; count of bases not matched to a gene: 6. Germline V gene sequence: CDR1 SGHRS, CDR2 YFSETQ. The CDR3 is made up of 15 amino acids.

This clonotype has just a few counts. V usage is TRBV29-1 and J usage is TRBJ1-2; TRBD1 agrees at 8 bases. CDR1 and CDR2 from the germline V gene are SQVTM and ANQGSEA. The junction had 8 bases not matched to a gene; V was cut back by 6 bases and J by 8 bases. CDR3 length: 12 amino acids. CDR3 residues: CSVGLTGDGYTF. In DNA form, the CDR3 reads TGCAGCGTGGGCCTGACAGGGGACGGCTACACCTTC.

This clonotype was seen more than once but under ten times. The J gene is TRBJ2-3, the V gene TRBV11-2; possible D gene TRBD2, 5 bases. Germline V gene lookup returns CDR1 SGHAT and CDR2 FQNNGV. Between the trimmed V and J ends, which lost 5 bases and 6 bases, there was a span of 12 bases. There are 13 residues in the CDR3. The CDR3 DNA reads as TGTGCCAGCAGCCCCTCGGGGTACGATACGCAGTATTTT. Translation: CASSPSGYDTQYF.

The gene calls are TRBV7-6 and TRBJ2-3; 10 bases map to TRBD1. This CDR3 has 16 residues. The junction had 5 bases not matched to a gene; V was cut back by 5 bases and J by 0 bases. Germline CDR1 and CDR2: SGHVS and FNYEAQ. CDR3 nucleotide sequence: TGTGCCAGCAGCCCGACAGGGGGCTGGAGCACAGATACGCAGTATTTT. Amino acid sequence: CASSPTGGWSTDTQYF.

CDR3 DNA sequence: TGTGCCAGCAGCTTAGGAGGTCAGGCGTTAAGCACAGATACGCAGTATTTT. It is translated as CASSLGGQALSTDTQYF. This chain connects TRBV7-8 to TRBJ2-3; no definite D call. There are 17 residues in the CDR3. Germline CDR1 SGHVS, CDR2 FQNEAQ. V gave up 1 base and J gave up 0 bases, with 14 bases separating them.

The chain uses TRBV12-3 or TRBV12-4 and TRBJ2-1; no clear D. The CDR3 is made up of 13 amino acids. The V gene lost 2 bases and the J gene lost 8 bases, with 10 bases spanning the gap. The CDR3 region has the DNA TGTGCCAGCAGTTTAACGGCCTTAGATGAGCAGTTCTTC. It codes for CASSLTALDEQFF.

This chain joins TRBV7-2 and TRBJ1-1, with D possibly matching TRBD1 (5 bases). In germline, CDR1 is SGHTA, CDR2 FQGNSA. The CDR3 is 14 amino acids. Trimming pared 5 bases from V and 5 bases from J, leaving 15 bases between. The CDR3 here is CASSNTGGATEAFF. As DNA, the CDR3 is TGTGCCAGCAGCAACACAGGAGGGGCGACTGAAGCTTTCTTT. The whole variable domain, remainder taken from reference TRBV7-2 and TRBJ1-1, is GAGVSQSPSNKVTEKGKDVELRCDPISGHTALYWYRQSLGQGLEFLIYFQGNSAPDKSGLPSDRFSAERTGGSVSTLTIQRTQQEDSAVYLCASSNTGGATEAFFGQGTRLTVV.

This clonotype was seen only a few times. The CDR3 DNA follows: TGTGCCAGCAGCTTAGCAAGTCGAATCACAGATACGCAGTATTTT. Translated: CASSLASRITDTQYF. The chain has TRBV7-2 and TRBJ2-3; D is unclear. Germline assignment: CDR1 SGHTA and CDR2 FQGNSA. V dropped 0 bases and J dropped 2 bases, with 9 bases sitting between them. The CDR3 has 15 amino acids.

A few counts support this clonotype. This chain links TRBV29-1 with TRBJ2-2; D possibly corresponds to TRBD1 (6 bases). Germline loops: CDR1 SQVTM, CDR2 ANQGSEA. The CDR3 length is 12 residues. The V end was cut by 7 bases, the J end by 1 base, with 7 bases between. The DNA for the CDR3 is TGCAGCGCGGGACAGAACACCGGGGAGCTGTTTTTT. Its translation: CSAGQNTGELFF.

The chain joins TRBV4-2 to TRBJ2-7, with 10 positions matching TRBD2. The V gene end was trimmed by 3 bases and the J gene end by 0 bases; junction bases not matched to a gene: 5. Looked up from germline, CDR1 is LGHNA and CDR2 is YNFKEQ. The CDR3 sequence is 16 residues long. For the CDR3, the DNA is TGTGCCAGCAGCCAGTTAGCGGGAGGTAGCTCCTACGAGCAGTACTTC. Its translation is CASSQLAGGSSYEQYF.

The chain joins TRBV4-1 to TRBJ2-7; maybe TRBD2 (7 bases). The CDR3 spans 16 residues. Trimming shortened V by 3 bases and J by 2 bases, and 17 bases separated the two germline ends. CDR1 is MGHRA, CDR2 YSYEKL, per germline. The CDR3 bases are TGCGCCAGCAGCCATCAGGGCGGGGGCGATCCCTACGAGCAGTACTTC. Amino acids: CASSHQGGGDPYEQYF.

CDR3 nucleotide sequence: TGCGCCAGCAGCCAAAATAGCGGGGGAGGGGAGACCCAGTACTTC. Protein sequence: CASSQNSGGGETQYF. V gene TRBV4-3 combines with J gene TRBJ2-7, with TRBD2 identical over 9 bases. Judging by the DNA end, TRBJ2-5 fits better; the J call may be wrong. Germline-derived CDR1 and CDR2 are LGHNA and YSLEER. This CDR3 region has 15 residues.

This clonotype was seen only a few times. CDR3 sequence reads: CASSTTGGSTDTQYF. In nucleotides, the CDR3 is TGTGCCAGCAGCACTACGGGGGGGTCCACAGATACGCAGTATTTT. The chain couples TRBV7-9 to TRBJ2-3; 8 bases agree with TRBD2. The trim removed 5 bases at V and 2 bases at J, leaving 6 bases unmatched. In germline, CDR1 is SEHNR, CDR2 FQNEAQ (reference sequence). The CDR3 sequence is 15 residues long.

This clonotype was detected only once. An end of the junction does not agree with germline; a read error may underlie this. V is TRBV20-1 and J is TRBJ1-5; D call uncertain. CDR1 is DFQATT and CDR2 is SNEGSKA in the germline V gene (reference sequence). The CDR3 loop spans 15 amino acids. CDR3: CSARDRSNSNQPRHF. Here the CDR3 DNA reads TGCAGTGCTAGAGATAGAAGTAATAGCAATCAGCCCCGGCATTTT.

CDR3 in DNA: TGCAGTGCTAGAGATCTATTGAACACTGAAGCTTTCTTT. Its protein is CSARDLLNTEAFF. The V call is TRBV20-1, the J call TRBJ1-1, with D hard to call. V lost 0 bases, J lost 0 bases, and 5 bases lay in between. Germline CDR1 reads DFQATT; CDR2 reads SNEGSKA (reference sequence). The CDR3 spans 13 residues.

The chain employs TRBV7-2 and TRBJ2-3; D remains ambiguous. CDR1 is SGHTA, CDR2 FQGNSA, per germline. The CDR3 covers 16 residues. V lost 4 bases, J lost 2 bases, and 16 bases lay in between. CDR3 loop: CASSSVGTLLTDTQYF. CDR3 DNA: TGTGCCAGCAGCTCGGTAGGCACATTACTCACAGATACGCAGTATTTT.

In this sample, this clonotype turned up a few times. The CDR3 bases are TGTGCCAGCAGTTACCAGAGCGGGAGTACCCACAATGAGCAGTACTTC. Encoded protein: CASSYQSGSTHNEQYF. The chain has TRBV6-5 and TRBJ2-1; 8 nucleotides align to TRBD2. The DNA end is a closer match to TRBJ2-7, so the J assignment may be wrong. Germline CDR1 and CDR2: MNHEY and SVGAGI. The CDR3 spans 16 residues.

The chain carries TRBV20-1 and TRBJ2-5; D is unclear. Trimming stripped 6 bases from V and 5 bases from J, with 13 bases between. Per germline, CDR1 DFQATT and CDR2 SNEGSKA (reference sequence). The CDR3 loop spans 12 amino acids. The CDR3 DNA reads as TGCAGTGCCGTACGGACGGTGGAGACCCAGTACTTC. Its protein product is CSAVRTVETQYF.

The chain combines TRBV4-3 with TRBJ1-4; D unclear. This CDR3 has 12 residues. CDR1 and CDR2 (germline): LGHNA, YSLEER. V shed 3 bases and J shed 8 bases, with 7 bases lying between them. The CDR3 spells CASSHQEEKLFF. The CDR3 DNA follows: TGCGCCAGCAGCCATCAGGAAGAAAAACTGTTTTTT.

This clonotype was detected a few times. The chain recombines TRBV20-1 with TRBJ2-3; D not resolved. Germline V gene sequence: CDR1 DFQATT, CDR2 SNEGSKA (reference sequence). V lost 0 bases, J lost 4 bases, and 14 bases lay in between. This CDR3 comprises 15 residues. Here the CDR3 DNA reads TGCAGTGCTAGAGATCTAGAAGTAATCCCAGATACGCAGTATTTT. Encoded protein: CSARDLEVIPDTQYF.

The J gene is TRBJ2-7, the V gene TRBV4-3; 10 bases line up with TRBD1. CDR1 is LGHNA and CDR2 is YSLEER in the germline V gene. V shed 4 bases and J 4 bases; nucleotides not matched to a gene: 7. The CDR3 extends over 15 amino acids. The CDR3 loop is CASSPDRGSRYEQYF. As DNA, the CDR3 is TGCGCCAGCAGCCCGGACAGGGGGAGTAGGTACGAGCAGTACTTC.

DNA of the CDR3: TGTGCCAGCAGCCCAAGACAGAACGGTGGCACTGAAGCTTTCTTT. It translates to CASSPRQNGGTEAFF. This rearrangement joins TRBV7-6 to TRBJ1-1; D is perhaps TRBD1 (5 bases). Germline V CDR1 and CDR2: SGHVS, FNYEAQ. This CDR3 spans 15 amino acids. Trimming stripped 5 bases from V and 4 bases from J, with 17 bases between. Variable domain in full (rest from reference TRBV7-6 and TRBJ1-1): GAGVSQSPRYKVTKRGQDVALRCDPISGHVSLYWYRQALGQGPEFLTYFNYEAQQDKSGLPNDRFSAERPEGSISTLTIQRTEQRDSAMYRCASSPRQNGGTEAFFGQGTRLTVV.

This clonotype was counted a few times. A junction boundary mismatches the germline segment, possibly from a read error. The rearrangement uses TRBV29-1 and TRBJ1-1; D might be TRBD1 (6 bases). The CDR3 covers 13 residues. Germline V gene sequence: CDR1 SQVTM, CDR2 ANQGSEA. CDR3 in amino acids: CGVAGTLRTEAFF. CDR3 in DNA: TGCGGCGTCGCCGGGACATTGAGGACTGAAGCTTTCTTT. Full variable domain (rest looked up from reference TRBV29-1 and TRBJ1-1): SAVISQKPSRDICQRGTSLTIQCQVDSQVTMMFWYRQQPGQSLTLIATANQGSEATYESGFVIDKFPISRPNLTFSTLTVSNMSPEDSSIYLCGVAGTLRTEAFFGQGTRLTVV.

This clonotype was seen a handful of times. This chain connects TRBV12-3 or TRBV12-4 to TRBJ1-1, with D unresolved. Between the trimmed V and J ends, which lost 8 bases and 4 bases, there was a span of 14 bases. The CDR3 length is 13 residues. The CDR3 reads CASAYKGSTEAFF. CDR3 nucleotides: TGTGCCAGCGCCTACAAGGGTTCCACTGAAGCTTTCTTT.